The rows below give T cell receptor beta chains drawn from one sample of a study of T-cell reconstitution after alpha-beta-depleted transplantation in children. TCRdb itself ran the PCR reads through MiXCR, one entry per CDR3 protein. This table has approximately 97,000 distinct CDR3 sequences, approximately 8% appearing once. The specimen was PBMCs, collected before TCRalphabeta/CD19-depleted stem cell transplant. Receptors were obtained from a boy younger than 10 with acute lymphoblastic leukemia, due to receive a stem cell transplant. Both conserved end residues are part of each CDR3. The D gene is left open where the match is weak. Size is stated for part of the rows, as once, few or many counts, or as a class when the clone is expanded.

d_gene: NA
v_gene: TRBV5-1
j_gene: TRBJ1-2
abundance: many
CDR3aa: CASSLGAANGYTF
CDR3nt: TGCGCCAGCAGCCTAGGGGCCGCGAATGGCTACACCTTC

d_gene: NA
v_gene: TRBV27
j_gene: TRBJ1-1
abundance: few
CDR3aa: CASSGGLGAFF
CDR3nt: TGTGCCAGCAGTGGGGGTTTGGGAGCTTTCTTT

d_gene: TRBD2
v_gene: TRBV20-1
j_gene: TRBJ2-2
abundance: many
CDR3aa: CSATTSGRPGELFF
CDR3nt: TGCAGTGCCACAACTAGCGGGAGGCCCGGGGAGCTGTTTTTT

d_gene: NA
v_gene: TRBV5-1
j_gene: TRBJ1-5
abundance: NA
CDR3aa: CASRIEVHQPQHF
CDR3nt: TGCGCCAGCAGGATAGAGGTCCATCAGCCCCAGCATTTT

d_gene: TRBD2
v_gene: TRBV6-2/TRBV6-3
j_gene: TRBJ2-3
abundance: few
CDR3aa: CASSYSFSGSLSGGTDTQYF
CDR3nt: TGTGCCAGCAGTTACTCGTTTAGCGGGTCCCTCTCCGGAGGCACAGATACGCAGTATTTT

d_gene: NA
v_gene: TRBV12-3/TRBV12-4
j_gene: TRBJ1-2
abundance: many
CDR3aa: CASSSTGAEARLHYGYTF
CDR3nt: TGTGCCAGCAGTTCGACCGGGGCCGAGGCAAGACTCCACTATGGCTACACCTTC

d_gene: TRBD2
v_gene: TRBV20-1
j_gene: TRBJ2-5
abundance: many
CDR3aa: CSARDLAGEWETQYF
CDR3nt: TGCAGTGCTAGAGACCTAGCGGGAGAATGGGAGACCCAGTACTTC

d_gene: TRBD1
v_gene: TRBV11-2
j_gene: TRBJ1-6
abundance: few
CDR3aa: CASSLVGTGNSPLHF
CDR3nt: TGTGCCAGCAGCTTAGTGGGGACAGGGAATTCACCCCTCCACTTT

d_gene: NA
v_gene: TRBV3-1
j_gene: TRBJ2-2
abundance: few
CDR3aa: CASSQRGFVRDTGELFF
CDR3nt: TGTGCCAGCAGCCAGAGGGGGTTCGTTAGGGACACCGGGGAGCTGTTTTTT

d_gene: TRBD1
v_gene: TRBV20-1
j_gene: TRBJ1-5
abundance: NA
CDR3aa: CSATGTESQPQHF
CDR3nt: TGCAGTGCAACCGGGACAGAAAGTCAGCCCCAGCATTTT

d_gene: TRBD1
v_gene: TRBV14
j_gene: TRBJ1-2
abundance: few
CDR3aa: CASSPRPTGGNYGYTF
CDR3nt: TGTGCCAGCAGCCCCAGGCCCACAGGGGGCAACTATGGCTACACCTTC

d_gene: TRBD1
v_gene: TRBV11-3
j_gene: TRBJ2-2
abundance: few
CDR3aa: CASSSGQATGELFF
CDR3nt: TGTGCCAGCAGCTCCGGACAGGCGACCGGGGAGCTGTTTTTT

d_gene: TRBD2
v_gene: TRBV2
j_gene: TRBJ2-1
abundance: medium-sized
CDR3aa: CASSEIETSNHEQFF
CDR3nt: TGTGCCAGCAGTGAAATCGAGACTAGCAACCATGAGCAGTTCTTC

d_gene: TRBD1
v_gene: TRBV20-1
j_gene: TRBJ2-5
abundance: few
CDR3aa: CSASQGTGGKKTQYF
CDR3nt: TGCAGTGCTAGTCAGGGGACAGGGGGCAAAAAGACCCAGTACTTC

d_gene: TRBD1
v_gene: TRBV4-2
j_gene: TRBJ2-5
abundance: NA
CDR3aa: CASSHPGQGVQETQYF
CDR3nt: TGTGCCAGCAGCCATCCGGGACAGGGGGTTCAAGAGACCCAGTACTTC

d_gene: NA
v_gene: TRBV7-2
j_gene: TRBJ2-5
abundance: few
CDR3aa: CASSLWGAQETQYF
CDR3nt: TGTGCCAGCAGCTTATGGGGGGCCCAAGAGACCCAGTACTTC

d_gene: NA
v_gene: TRBV9
j_gene: TRBJ2-3
abundance: many
CDR3aa: CASSVDPQGTDTQYF
CDR3nt: TGTGCCAGCAGCGTTGATCCCCAGGGCACAGATACGCAGTATTTT

d_gene: NA
v_gene: TRBV5-1
j_gene: TRBJ2-7
abundance: few
CDR3aa: CASSYRDNYVEQYF
CDR3nt: TGCGCCAGCAGCTACCGGGACAACTACGTCGAGCAGTACTTC

d_gene: NA
v_gene: TRBV3-1
j_gene: TRBJ2-3
abundance: NA
CDR3aa: CASSLRGHTDTQYF
CDR3nt: TGTGCCAGCAGCCTTAGGGGACACACAGATACGCAGTATTTT

d_gene: NA
v_gene: TRBV27
j_gene: TRBJ2-3
abundance: many
CDR3aa: CASSFAGGTDTQYF
CDR3nt: TGTGCCAGCAGTTTCGCAGGGGGCACAGATACGCAGTATTTT

d_gene: NA
v_gene: TRBV29-1
j_gene: TRBJ2-3
abundance: few
CDR3aa: CSVYDGTDTQYF
CDR3nt: TGCAGCGTTTATGACGGGACAGATACGCAGTATTTT

d_gene: NA
v_gene: TRBV4-3
j_gene: TRBJ1-4
abundance: few
CDR3aa: CASSQAQSSVATNEKLFF
CDR3nt: TGCGCCAGCAGCCAAGCACAGAGCTCAGTTGCAACTAATGAAAAACTGTTTTTT

d_gene: TRBD2
v_gene: TRBV20-1
j_gene: TRBJ2-5
abundance: few
CDR3aa: CSATAAGGNLETQYF
CDR3nt: TGCAGTGCTACGGCAGCGGGGGGGAACTTAGAGACCCAGTACTTC

d_gene: NA
v_gene: TRBV6-1
j_gene: TRBJ1-4
abundance: NA
CDR3aa: CATTAAYLNEKLFF
CDR3nt: TGTGCCACCACAGCGGCATACCTTAATGAAAAACTGTTTTTT

d_gene: TRBD1
v_gene: TRBV4-1
j_gene: TRBJ1-5
abundance: few
CDR3aa: CASSQEGTGIDQPQHF
CDR3nt: TGCGCCAGCAGCCAAGAGGGGACAGGAATCGATCAGCCCCAGCATTTT

d_gene: TRBD2
v_gene: TRBV7-6
j_gene: TRBJ2-3
abundance: few
CDR3aa: CASRRSSGALTDTQYF
CDR3nt: TGTGCCAGCAGACGATCTAGCGGGGCCTTGACAGATACGCAGTATTTT

d_gene: NA
v_gene: TRBV20-1
j_gene: TRBJ2-3
abundance: many
CDR3aa: CSASPVGGADTQYF
CDR3nt: TGCAGTGCTAGTCCAGTCGGAGGCGCAGATACGCAGTATTTT

d_gene: NA
v_gene: TRBV7-9
j_gene: TRBJ2-7
abundance: NA
CDR3aa: CASSLGTGEQYF
CDR3nt: TGTGCCAGCAGCTTAGGGACGGGGGAGCAGTACTTC

d_gene: NA
v_gene: TRBV3-1
j_gene: TRBJ1-3
abundance: NA
CDR3aa: CASSQRGAVGDTIYF
CDR3nt: TGTGCCAGCAGCCAGCGGGGGGCAGTGGGAGACACCATATATTTT

d_gene: TRBD2
v_gene: TRBV20-1
j_gene: TRBJ2-5
abundance: few
CDR3aa: CSARDPSGGEETQYF
CDR3nt: TGCAGTGCTAGAGACCCCAGCGGGGGGGAAGAGACCCAGTACTTC

d_gene: NA
v_gene: TRBV18
j_gene: TRBJ2-5
abundance: few
CDR3aa: CASSKLKQETQYF
CDR3nt: TGTGCCAGCTCAAAACTAAAACAAGAGACCCAGTACTTC

d_gene: NA
v_gene: TRBV28
j_gene: TRBJ2-3
abundance: many
CDR3aa: CASSSPLTDTQYF
CDR3nt: TGTGCCAGCAGTTCGCCGTTAACAGATACGCAGTATTTT

d_gene: NA
v_gene: TRBV7-9
j_gene: TRBJ1-6
abundance: NA
CDR3aa: CASSPGTASSYNSPLHF
CDR3nt: TGTGCCAGCAGCCCAGGGACGGCCAGCTCCTATAATTCACCCCTCCACTTT

d_gene: NA
v_gene: TRBV12-3/TRBV12-4
j_gene: TRBJ2-1
abundance: many
CDR3aa: CASSYGRYNEQFF
CDR3nt: TGTGCCAGCAGTTATGGTCGTTACAATGAGCAGTTCTTC

d_gene: TRBD2
v_gene: TRBV11-2
j_gene: TRBJ2-3
abundance: many
CDR3aa: CASSLGTIRTDTQYF
CDR3nt: TGTGCCAGCAGCTTGGGGACTATCCGCACAGATACGCAGTATTTT

d_gene: TRBD1
v_gene: TRBV5-6
j_gene: TRBJ1-3
abundance: many
CDR3aa: CASSLAGTASSGNTIYF
CDR3nt: TGTGCCAGCAGCTTGGCCGGGACAGCGTCCTCTGGAAACACCATATATTTT

d_gene: NA
v_gene: TRBV20-1
j_gene: TRBJ1-6
abundance: few
CDR3aa: CSARDGANNSPLHF
CDR3nt: TGCAGTGCCAGGGACGGGGCAAATAATTCACCCCTCCACTTT

d_gene: NA
v_gene: TRBV27
j_gene: TRBJ2-2
abundance: many
CDR3aa: CASSLGLATGELFF
CDR3nt: TGTGCCAGCAGTTTAGGGCTAGCGACCGGGGAGCTGTTTTTT

d_gene: TRBD1
v_gene: TRBV2
j_gene: TRBJ2-5
abundance: many
CDR3aa: CASSGDSKETQYF
CDR3nt: TGTGCCAGCAGTGGGGACAGCAAAGAGACCCAGTACTTC

d_gene: TRBD1
v_gene: TRBV18
j_gene: TRBJ2-7
abundance: NA
CDR3aa: CASSPTGALSYEQYF
CDR3nt: TGTGCCAGCTCACCCACAGGGGCCCTCTCCTACGAGCAGTACTTC

d_gene: NA
v_gene: TRBV7-9
j_gene: TRBJ2-7
abundance: few
CDR3aa: CASSLQASYEQYF
CDR3nt: TGTGCCAGCAGCTTGCAGGCAAGCTACGAGCAGTACTTC

d_gene: NA
v_gene: TRBV6-1
j_gene: TRBJ2-7
abundance: NA
CDR3aa: CASTQGGHLYEQYF
CDR3nt: TGTGCCAGCACCCAGGGGGGACACCTCTACGAGCAGTACTTC

d_gene: NA
v_gene: TRBV7-9
j_gene: TRBJ2-1
abundance: few
CDR3aa: CASSPSGGALTHEQFF
CDR3nt: TGTGCCAGCAGCCCGTCAGGGGGGGCCTTAACCCATGAGCAGTTCTTC

d_gene: NA
v_gene: TRBV4-2
j_gene: TRBJ2-6
abundance: many
CDR3aa: CASSQEGGSGANVLTF
CDR3nt: TGTGCCAGCAGCCAAGAGGGGGGCTCTGGGGCCAACGTCCTGACTTTC

d_gene: TRBD2
v_gene: TRBV4-3
j_gene: TRBJ2-3
abundance: NA
CDR3aa: CASSLGLADSTDTQYF
CDR3nt: TGCGCCAGCAGCCTGGGACTAGCGGATTCCACAGATACGCAGTATTTT

d_gene: NA
v_gene: TRBV9
j_gene: TRBJ1-5
abundance: few
CDR3aa: CASSVVEGGTQHF
CDR3nt: TGTGCCAGCAGCGTAGTGGAGGGAGGGACCCAGCATTTT

d_gene: TRBD1
v_gene: TRBV4-1
j_gene: TRBJ1-4
abundance: NA
CDR3aa: CASSDREPNEKLFF
CDR3nt: TGCGCCAGCAGTGACAGGGAACCTAATGAAAAACTGTTTTTT

d_gene: NA
v_gene: TRBV5-1
j_gene: TRBJ2-1
abundance: NA
CDR3aa: CASSLDRRVPTGNEQFF
CDR3nt: TGCGCCAGCAGCTTGGATCGACGAGTACCCACGGGCAATGAGCAGTTCTTC

d_gene: NA
v_gene: TRBV5-1
j_gene: TRBJ1-1
abundance: many
CDR3aa: CASSLAGGLQTGFF
CDR3nt: TGCGCCAGCAGCTTGGCCGGGGGCTTGCAAACGGGTTTCTTT

d_gene: TRBD2
v_gene: TRBV7-8
j_gene: TRBJ2-2
abundance: many
CDR3aa: CASSLALIAGGLRTGELFF
CDR3nt: TGTGCCAGCAGCTTAGCGCTAATAGCGGGGGGGCTAAGGACCGGGGAGCTGTTTTTT

d_gene: TRBD2
v_gene: TRBV5-4
j_gene: TRBJ2-7
abundance: many
CDR3aa: CASSWGLAGGYEQYF
CDR3nt: TGTGCCAGCAGCTGGGGACTAGCGGGGGGCTACGAGCAGTACTTC

d_gene: TRBD1
v_gene: TRBV2
j_gene: TRBJ2-7
abundance: many
CDR3aa: CASSEPGTEPNEQYF
CDR3nt: TGTGCCAGCAGTGAACCCGGGACAGAACCGAACGAGCAGTACTTC

d_gene: NA
v_gene: TRBV10-3
j_gene: TRBJ2-7
abundance: NA
CDR3aa: CAISESPGSYEQYF
CDR3nt: TGTGCCATCAGTGAGTCACCGGGCTCCTACGAGCAGTACTTC

d_gene: NA
v_gene: TRBV6-1
j_gene: TRBJ2-5
abundance: NA
CDR3aa: CASRFRVERETQYF
CDR3nt: TGTGCCAGCCGGTTTCGCGTTGAGAGGGAGACCCAGTACTTC

d_gene: NA
v_gene: TRBV5-6
j_gene: TRBJ1-5
abundance: NA
CDR3aa: CASSLSGGGYQPQHF
CDR3nt: TGTGCCAGCAGCTTATCCGGGGGCGGGTATCAGCCCCAGCATTTT

d_gene: NA
v_gene: TRBV24-1
j_gene: TRBJ1-4
abundance: many
CDR3aa: CATSDFTGGWEKLFF
CDR3nt: TGTGCCACCAGTGACTTTACAGGAGGCTGGGAAAAACTGTTTTTT

d_gene: TRBD2
v_gene: TRBV6-1
j_gene: TRBJ2-1
abundance: many
CDR3aa: CASSERIGGGNEQFF
CDR3nt: TGTGCCAGCAGTGAAAGGATCGGGGGGGGGAATGAGCAGTTCTTC

d_gene: TRBD1
v_gene: TRBV5-1
j_gene: TRBJ2-1
abundance: once
CDR3aa: CASSPGQGADEQFF
CDR3nt: TGCGCCAGCAGCCCGGGACAGGGGGCCGATGAGCAGTTCTTC

d_gene: NA
v_gene: TRBV5-6
j_gene: TRBJ1-1
abundance: many
CDR3aa: CASSLPRFTEAFF
CDR3nt: TGTGCCAGCAGCTTGCCGCGTTTCACTGAAGCTTTCTTT

d_gene: TRBD1
v_gene: TRBV4-1
j_gene: TRBJ2-2
abundance: NA
CDR3aa: CASSQGMGQGAGGELFF
CDR3nt: TGCGCCAGCAGCCAAGGGATGGGGCAGGGGGCAGGCGGGGAGCTGTTTTTT